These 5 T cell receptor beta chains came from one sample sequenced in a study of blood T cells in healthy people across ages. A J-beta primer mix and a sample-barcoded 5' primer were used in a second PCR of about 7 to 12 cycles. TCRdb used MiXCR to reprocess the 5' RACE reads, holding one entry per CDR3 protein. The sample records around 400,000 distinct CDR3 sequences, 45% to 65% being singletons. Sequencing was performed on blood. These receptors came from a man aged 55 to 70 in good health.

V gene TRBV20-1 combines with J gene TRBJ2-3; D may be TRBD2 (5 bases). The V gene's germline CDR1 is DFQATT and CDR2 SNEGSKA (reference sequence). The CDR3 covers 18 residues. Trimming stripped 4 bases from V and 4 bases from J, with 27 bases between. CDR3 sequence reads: CSAIWPRTGCREPDTQYF. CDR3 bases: TGCAGTGCTATTTGGCCGAGGACCGGGTGTAGGGAGCCAGATACGCAGTATTTT.

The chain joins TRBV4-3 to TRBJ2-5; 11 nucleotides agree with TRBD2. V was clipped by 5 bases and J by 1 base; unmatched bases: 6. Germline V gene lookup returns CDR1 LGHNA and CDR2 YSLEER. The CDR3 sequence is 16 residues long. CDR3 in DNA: TGCGCCAGCAGCAGTCTAGCGGGAGGCACCCAAGAGACCCAGTACTTC. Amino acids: CASSSLAGGTQETQYF.

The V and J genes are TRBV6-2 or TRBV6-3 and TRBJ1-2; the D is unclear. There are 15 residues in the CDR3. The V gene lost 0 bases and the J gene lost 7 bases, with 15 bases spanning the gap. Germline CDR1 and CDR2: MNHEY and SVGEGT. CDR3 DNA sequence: TGTGCCAGCAGTTACTCGCTGGACGCAGGCAGTGGCTACACCTTC. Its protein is CASSYSLDAGSGYTF.

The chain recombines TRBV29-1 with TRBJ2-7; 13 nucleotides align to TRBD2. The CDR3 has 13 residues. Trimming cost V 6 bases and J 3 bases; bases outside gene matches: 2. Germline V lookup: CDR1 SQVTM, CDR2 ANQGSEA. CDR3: CSVWTSGSYEQYF. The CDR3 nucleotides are TGCAGCGTATGGACTAGCGGGAGCTACGAGCAGTACTTC.

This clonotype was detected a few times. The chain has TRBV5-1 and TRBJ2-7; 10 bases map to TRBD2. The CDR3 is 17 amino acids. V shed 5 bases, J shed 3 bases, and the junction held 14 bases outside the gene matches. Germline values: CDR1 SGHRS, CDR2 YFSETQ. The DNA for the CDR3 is TGCGCCAGCAGTACTGGGGCTAGCGGGGGCCATCGCTACGAGCAGTACTTC. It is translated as CASSTGASGGHRYEQYF. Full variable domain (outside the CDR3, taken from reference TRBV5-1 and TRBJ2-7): KAGVTQTPRYLIKTRGQQVTLSCSPISGHRSVSWYQQTPGQGLQFLFEYFSETQRNKGNFPGRFSGRQFSNSRSEMNVSTLELGDSALYLCASSTGASGGHRYEQYFGPGTRLTVT.